The entry below gives a single T cell receptor beta chain sequence along with its context. Its antigen is unknown. This CDR3 has 15 amino acids. Germline CDR1 and CDR2: LGHNT and FRNRAP. Trimming shortened V by 3 bases and J by 0 bases, and 6 bases separated the two germline ends. Using immunoSEQ multiplex PCR, the repertoire was profiled, and TCRdb retains in-frame clones only, with some absent. Among fewer than 5,000 clones listed, 75% to 85% were seen once. The record originates from a study of immune cell composition in non-small cell lung cancer. Across the whole study: Histologic subtype was mainly adenocarcinoma or squamous cell carcinoma.

Study-level results: Squamous carcinomas (approximately 80%) more often had tumour-associated clones >0.5% than adenocarcinomas (around 35%).

This TCR was recovered from a human donor with non-small cell lung cancer. The rearrangement links TRBV12-5 to TRBJ2-6; the D is unclear. The sample taken for sequencing was lung tumor tissue. This chain's CDR3 is CASGLGSSGANVLTF. The CDR3 DNA reads as TGTGCTAGTGGTTTAGGAAGCTCTGGGGCCAACGTCCTGACTTTC.